These 23 T cell receptor beta chains originate from one sample sequenced in a study of monozygotic twins with inflammatory bowel disease. Reprocessing the 5' RACE reads, TCRdb reports a single entry for every CDR3 protein and omits DNA. This table lists 350,000 to 500,000 distinct CDR3 sequences. The sample comprised blood. The receptors were sampled from a human donor with ulcerative colitis or Crohn's disease, or a healthy co-twin of an affected twin (not recorded which).

This chain links TRBV11-2 with TRBJ1-1; TCRdb selects TRBD1, and the lack of DNA leaves this call unchecked. The CDR3 sequence is 14 residues long. Germline CDR1 reads SGHAT; CDR2 reads FQNNGV. This chain's CDR3 is CASSFSGRVTEAFF.

The V call is TRBV19, the J call TRBJ2-1; with no DNA, the TCRdb D assignment of TRBD2 cannot be verified. The germline gives CDR1 LNHDA, CDR2 SQIVND (reference sequence). This CDR3 is 16 amino acids long. The CDR3 loop is CASSEMLAGGYNEQFF.

The rearrangement uses TRBV5-1 and TRBJ1-4; TCRdb gives TRBD1 as the D gene, but with no DNA this cannot be confirmed. CDR1 is SGHRS and CDR2 is YFSETQ in the germline V gene. The CDR3 is 14 amino acids. The CDR3 loop is CASSIGQGSEKLFF.

The V call is TRBV20-1, the J call TRBJ2-4. Germline V gene lookup returns CDR1 DFQATT and CDR2 SNEGSKA (reference sequence). The CDR3 covers 12 residues. CDR3 protein: CSARGHINHQYF.

The J gene is TRBJ2-1, the V gene TRBV28; checking the TCRdb D call of TRBD2 is not possible without DNA. This CDR3 has 13 residues. CDR1 is MDHEN, CDR2 SYDVKM, per germline. The CDR3 loop is CATISQPKNEQFF.

The CDR3 region is CASSQDASGGLYEQYF. The chain links TRBV4-2 to TRBJ2-7; checking the TCRdb D call of TRBD2 is not possible without DNA. The CDR3 extends over 16 amino acids. The germline V gene encodes CDR1 LGHNA and CDR2 YNFKEQ.

This chain links TRBV2 with TRBJ2-2; the D gene TCRdb calls, TRBD1, cannot be checked with no DNA. Germline assignment: CDR1 SNHLY and CDR2 FYNNEI. The CDR3 totals 16 residues. Here the CDR3 reads CASSEGQGPNTGELFF.

The chain recombines TRBV6-5 with TRBJ1-2; TCRdb designates TRBD1, a call that cannot be tested without DNA. This CDR3 is built from 16 residues. From germline, CDR1 is MNHEY and CDR2 SVGAGI. The chain's CDR3 is CASSYSNPGQNYGYTF.

This chain connects TRBV10-3 to TRBJ2-3. From germline, CDR1 is ENHRY and CDR2 SYGVKD. This CDR3 is 13 amino acids long. CDR3 amino acids: CAISPEKPDTQYF.

The chain's CDR3 is CASSLGGSSPQHF. The chain couples TRBV7-3 to TRBJ1-5; TCRdb outputs TRBD1, but without DNA this stays unchecked. In germline, CDR1 is SGHTA, CDR2 FQGTGA. The CDR3 is 13 residues long.

This chain connects TRBV20-1 to TRBJ1-1; TCRdb returns TRBD1, unconfirmable since there is no DNA. In germline, CDR1 is DFQATT, CDR2 SNEGSKA (reference sequence). This CDR3 is built from 13 residues. The CDR3 sequence is CSALQGPGTEAFF.

V is TRBV28 and J is TRBJ1-4. The length of the CDR3 is 15 residues. Germline CDR1 is MDHEN and CDR2 is SYDVKM. CDR3 amino acids: CASSLSPREGEKLFF.

The gene calls are TRBV5-1 and TRBJ1-1; the TCRdb call, TRBD1, lacks DNA for checking. The CDR3 has 15 residues. Looked up from germline, CDR1 is SGHRS and CDR2 is YFSETQ. CDR3 in amino acids: CASSRWTGENTEAFF.

V usage is TRBV6-2 or TRBV6-3 and J usage is TRBJ1-2; TCRdb designates TRBD1, a call that cannot be tested without DNA. Germline V gives CDR1 MNHEY, CDR2 SVGEGT. The CDR3 is 16 residues long. The CDR3 region is CASSTLTGNRNYGYTF.

The CDR3 sequence is CATSSGLDRVAGEQYF. The chain uses TRBV15 and TRBJ2-7; TCRdb lists TRBD1, though no DNA is available to test this call. The CDR3 runs 16 residues. The V gene's germline CDR1 is LNHNV and CDR2 YYDKDF (reference sequence).

The chain is built from TRBV12-3 or TRBV12-4 and TRBJ2-1; the D call of TRBD1 rests on TCRdb alone, since no DNA is present to check it. The CDR3 covers 15 residues. The CDR3 loop is CASSFTGGSYNEQFF.

The chain carries TRBV7-2 and TRBJ1-2. CDR3 length: 13 residues. Germline loops: CDR1 SGHTA, CDR2 FQGNSA. CDR3 loop: CASSLTQNYGYTF.

The V gene is TRBV6-2 or TRBV6-3, the J gene TRBJ2-7; TCRdb proposes TRBD1, but this gene call is untestable without DNA. Germline V gene data show CDR1 as MNHEY and CDR2 as SVGEGT. The CDR3 loop spans 14 amino acids. The CDR3 here is CASCQTGGRYEQYF.

The rearrangement uses TRBV7-9 and TRBJ1-2; the TCRdb D gene call, TRBD1, has no DNA to confirm it. The CDR3 is made up of 15 amino acids. Looked up from germline, CDR1 is SEHNR and CDR2 is FQNEAQ (reference sequence). The CDR3 protein is CASSIQGGTAWGYTF.

The rearrangement joins TRBV5-1 to TRBJ1-4; the TCRdb call, TRBD1, lacks DNA for checking. This CDR3 has 17 residues. Germline values: CDR1 SGHRS, CDR2 YFSETQ. CDR3 in amino acids: CASSPGTSIAINEKLFF.

The chain has TRBV12-3 or TRBV12-4 and TRBJ1-1. The CDR3 covers 12 residues. The chain's CDR3 is CASSLTIGEAFF.

The chain uses TRBV20-1 and TRBJ2-7; TCRdb indicates TRBD1, and absent DNA this call remains unverified. Germline loops: CDR1 DFQATT, CDR2 SNEGSKA (reference sequence). The CDR3 contains 13 residues. The CDR3 protein is CSARAGVDYEQYF.

The CDR3 loop reads CASSQDRGGAGDTQYF. The V gene is TRBV4-2, the J gene TRBJ2-3; TCRdb names TRBD2, which stays unverified in the absence of DNA. Per germline, CDR1 LGHNA and CDR2 YNFKEQ. The CDR3 covers 16 residues.